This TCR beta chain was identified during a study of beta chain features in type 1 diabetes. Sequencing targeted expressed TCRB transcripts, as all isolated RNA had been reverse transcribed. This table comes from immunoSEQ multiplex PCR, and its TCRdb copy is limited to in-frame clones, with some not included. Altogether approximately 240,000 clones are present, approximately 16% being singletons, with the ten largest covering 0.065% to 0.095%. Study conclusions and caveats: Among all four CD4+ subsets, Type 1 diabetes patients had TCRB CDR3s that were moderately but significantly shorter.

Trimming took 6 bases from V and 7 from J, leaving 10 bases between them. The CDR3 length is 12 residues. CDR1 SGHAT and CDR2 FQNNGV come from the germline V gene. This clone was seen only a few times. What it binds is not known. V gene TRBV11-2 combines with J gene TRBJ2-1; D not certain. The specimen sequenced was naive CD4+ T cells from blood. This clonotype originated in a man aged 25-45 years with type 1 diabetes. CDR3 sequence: CASRIGGNEQFF. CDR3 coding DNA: TGTGCCAGCAGAATTGGTGGTAATGAGCAGTTCTTC.